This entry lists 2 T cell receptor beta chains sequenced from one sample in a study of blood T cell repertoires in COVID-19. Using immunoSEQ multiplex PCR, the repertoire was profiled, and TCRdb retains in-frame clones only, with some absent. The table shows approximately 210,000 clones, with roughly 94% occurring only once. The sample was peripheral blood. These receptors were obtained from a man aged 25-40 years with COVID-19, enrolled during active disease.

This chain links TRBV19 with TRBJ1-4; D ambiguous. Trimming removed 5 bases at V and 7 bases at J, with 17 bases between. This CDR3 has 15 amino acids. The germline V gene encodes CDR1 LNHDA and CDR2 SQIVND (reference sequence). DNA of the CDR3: TGTGCCAGTAGTTCCGGCGGGATCTTAGTTGAAAAACTGTTTTTT. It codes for CASSSGGILVEKLFF. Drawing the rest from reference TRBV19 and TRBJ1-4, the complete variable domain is DGGITQSPKYLFRKEGQNVTLSCEQNLNHDAMYWYRQDPGQGLRLIYYSQIVNDFQKGDIAEGYSVSREKKESFPLTVTSAQKNPTAFYLCASSSGGILVEKLFFGSGTQLSVL.

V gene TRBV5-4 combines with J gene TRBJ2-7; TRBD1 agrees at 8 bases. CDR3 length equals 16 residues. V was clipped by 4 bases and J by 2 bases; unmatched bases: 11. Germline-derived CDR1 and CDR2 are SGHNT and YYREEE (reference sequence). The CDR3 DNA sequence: TGTGCCAGCAGCCTTATGCTCGGACAGGGCACCTACGAGCAGTACTTC. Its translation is CASSLMLGQGTYEQYF.